One sample yielded the 30 T cell receptor beta chains listed below, sequenced in a study of T-cell memory formation after mild COVID-19. TCRdb reanalysed the 5' RACE reads using MiXCR and keeps one entry per CDR3 protein. The sample contains 400,000 to 550,000 distinct CDR3 sequences, about 23% of which appear only once. Sequencing input: PBMCs or a T cell subset sorted from them (not recorded which). The receptors originated from an adult woman who had mild COVID-19 (a few samples of this study predate the infection). Cell type and time point are not known.

This clonotype was counted many times. The rearrangement uses TRBV29-1 and TRBJ2-1; 10 nucleotides line up with TRBD2. This CDR3 contains 13 residues. Germline CDR1 SQVTM, CDR2 ANQGSEA. CDR3 sequence reads: CRVIAGGYNEQFF. The CDR3 region has the DNA TGCAGGGTCATAGCGGGGGGTTACAATGAGCAGTTCTTC.

The CDR3 sequence is CSAAQRGLAGDNEQFF. The CDR3 region has the DNA TGCAGTGCCGCGCAACGTGGACTAGCGGGAGACAATGAGCAGTTCTTC. V gene TRBV20-1 combines with J gene TRBJ2-1, with 13 nucleotides matching TRBD2. The CDR3 runs 16 residues. Germline assignment: CDR1 DFQATT and CDR2 SNEGSKA (reference sequence). With 6 bases clipped from V and 5 bases from J, the junction kept 10 bases outside the gene matches.

This clonotype was seen a handful of times. This chain joins TRBV5-1 and TRBJ2-5; TRBD1 matches 10 bases. After removal of 5 bases from V and 2 bases from J, the junction contained 9 bases not matched to a gene. This CDR3 spans 16 amino acids. Germline loops: CDR1 SGHRS, CDR2 YFSETQ. The CDR3 is CASRRAGTGDQETQYF. The CDR3 DNA follows: TGCGCCAGCAGACGTGCCGGGACAGGGGATCAAGAGACCCAGTACTTC.

A remark on this clonotype: The junction does not match germline at one end; this may be a read error. The chain links TRBV3-1 to TRBJ2-3; D is undetermined. This CDR3 is 15 amino acids long. Per germline, CDR1 LGHDT and CDR2 YNNKEL (reference sequence). CDR3 residues: CARSQDGLSGDTQYF. CDR3 sequence (DNA): TGTGCCAGAAGCCAAGATGGATTGTCCGGCGATACGCAGTATTTT.

This chain links TRBV5-1 with TRBJ1-1, with 10 bases lining up with TRBD1. The CDR3 loop spans 14 amino acids. CDR1 is SGHRS and CDR2 is YFSETQ in the germline V gene. The V segment lost 6 bases and the J segment 5 bases; nucleotides outside the gene matches: 7. Written as DNA, the CDR3 is TGCGCCAGCAAAGGGGACAGGGGAAGGACTGAAGCTTTCTTT. It is translated as CASKGDRGRTEAFF. Full variable domain (remainder filled in from reference TRBV5-1 and TRBJ1-1): KAGVTQTPRYLIKTRGQQVTLSCSPISGHRSVSWYQQTPGQGLQFLFEYFSETQRNKGNFPGRFSGRQFSNSRSEMNVSTLELGDSALYLCASKGDRGRTEAFFGQGTRLTVV.

The chain recombines TRBV6-5 with TRBJ2-1, with 13 nucleotides matching TRBD2. From germline, CDR1 is MNHEY and CDR2 SVGAGI. The CDR3 contains 15 residues. Trimming at V came to 6 bases and at J to 7 bases, leaving 6 bases not matched to a gene. The CDR3 loop reads CASRRLAGGVNEQFF. The CDR3 DNA reads TGTGCCAGCAGAAGACTAGCGGGGGGTGTGAATGAGCAGTTCTTC.

This chain joins TRBV7-9 and TRBJ2-7; possible D gene TRBD1, 5 bases. V lost 6 bases and J 3 bases, leaving 15 bases between the germline ends. The CDR3 loop spans 14 amino acids. Germline V gene sequence: CDR1 SEHNR, CDR2 FQNEAQ (reference sequence). CDR3 in DNA: TGTGCCAGCAGGCCAGATCAGGGCTACTACGAGCAGTACTTC. Amino acids: CASRPDQGYYEQYF.

There are a few counts of this clonotype. The chain employs TRBV7-9 and TRBJ1-1; D gene uncertain. The CDR3 consists of 14 residues. Germline-derived CDR1 and CDR2 are SEHNR and FQNEAQ (reference sequence). Trimming removed 0 bases at V and 0 bases at J, with 5 bases between. CDR3 in amino acids: CASSLASVNTEAFF. The CDR3 DNA sequence: TGTGCCAGCAGCTTAGCTTCCGTGAACACTGAAGCTTTCTTT.

This clonotype was seen only a few times. V and J are TRBV6-5 and TRBJ1-2, with a tentative D call TRBD1 (5 bases). The V and J ends lost 1 base and 14 bases respectively, with 20 bases between them. Looked up from germline, CDR1 is MNHEY and CDR2 is SVGAGI. CDR3 length equals 14 residues. For the CDR3, the DNA is TGTGCCAGCAGTTACTACGACAAATCCGGGGGGGTGACCTTC. Its translation is CASSYYDKSGGVTF.

In regard to this clonotype: At one end, the junction sequence differs from germline, possibly due to a read error. The chain is built from TRBV7-9 and TRBJ2-7, with unresolved D. Germline-derived CDR1 and CDR2 are SEHNR and FQNEAQ (reference sequence). The CDR3 is 15 residues long. CDR3 DNA sequence: TGTGCCAGCACCTTAGCTTGGGCGCCTTCTTACGAGCAGTACTTC. Translating it yields CASTLAWAPSYEQYF.

This clonotype was observed a few times. The genes are TRBV7-9 and TRBJ2-1; 7 bases align to TRBD2. CDR1 is SEHNR and CDR2 is FQNEAQ in the germline V gene (reference sequence). This CDR3 region has 14 residues. V shed 5 bases and J 9 bases; nucleotides not matched to a gene: 10. The CDR3 region has the DNA TGTGCCAGCAGCCCCTCGACTAGCTTCGGTGAGCAGTTCTTC. Translating it yields CASSPSTSFGEQFF.

This clonotype was counted many times. The V gene is TRBV7-6, the J gene TRBJ2-7; D remains unclear. Germline CDR1 reads SGHVS; CDR2 reads FNYEAQ. The V gene lost 2 bases and the J gene lost 2 bases, with 10 bases spanning the gap. The length of the CDR3 is 14 residues. This chain's CDR3 is CASSLSATPYEQYF. CDR3 bases: TGTGCCAGCAGCTTAAGTGCGACCCCCTACGAGCAGTACTTC. The full variable domain, rest sourced from reference TRBV7-6 and TRBJ2-7, is GAGVSQSPRYKVTKRGQDVALRCDPISGHVSLYWYRQALGQGPEFLTYFNYEAQQDKSGLPNDRFSAERPEGSISTLTIQRTEQRDSAMYRCASSLSATPYEQYFGPGTRLTVT.

This chain uses TRBV5-1 with TRBJ2-5, with no clear D. Deletions cut 4 bases from V and 1 base from J, with 14 bases between. This CDR3 is built from 15 residues. CDR1 is SGHRS, CDR2 YFSETQ, per germline. The CDR3 DNA is TGCGCCAGCAGCCCCGCGGCCGTCATCCAAGAGACCCAGTACTTC. Amino acid sequence: CASSPAAVIQETQYF.

This clonotype has just a few counts. The rearrangement links TRBV29-1 to TRBJ2-1; 8 nucleotides agree with TRBD1. The CDR3 sequence is 15 residues long. Looked up from germline, CDR1 is SQVTM and CDR2 is ANQGSEA. The V and J ends lost 4 bases and 5 bases, in that order; junction bases with no gene match: 10. CDR3 bases: TGCAGCGTTGTAATCCTCGGACAGGGCAACAATGAGCAGTTCTTC. It translates to CSVVILGQGNNEQFF.

The genes are TRBV6-4 and TRBJ1-1; D might be TRBD1 (5 bases). Germline CDR1 MRHNA, CDR2 SNTAGT. V was clipped by 10 bases and J by 5 bases, with 17 bases between them. The length of the CDR3 is 13 residues. CDR3 sequence: CATAKEEGTEAFF. CDR3 coding DNA: TGTGCCACTGCCAAAGAGGAGGGGACTGAAGCTTTCTTT.

This clonotype has a handful of counts. The chain recombines TRBV6-5 with TRBJ2-3, with TRBD2 identical over 8 bases. Germline loops: CDR1 MNHEY, CDR2 SVGAGI. Unmatched junction bases numbered 11, after V lost 5 bases and J lost 7 bases. The CDR3 is 15 amino acids. CDR3 nucleotide sequence: TGTGCCAGCAGTCTGGGGATACTAGCGGCGAATACGCAGTATTTT. Encoded protein: CASSLGILAANTQYF.

The chain links TRBV6-6 to TRBJ2-7; TRBD2 agrees at 11 bases. The germline V gene encodes CDR1 MNHNY and CDR2 SVGAGI (reference sequence). The CDR3 sequence is 15 residues long. J lost 3 bases, V lost 6 bases, and 7 bases had no gene match. The CDR3 bases are TGTGCCAGCAGGGGAACTAGCGGGAGTCGCTACGAGCAGTACTTC. Its translation is CASRGTSGSRYEQYF.

V is TRBV20-1 and J is TRBJ2-2; 10 nucleotides agree with TRBD1. CDR1 DFQATT and CDR2 SNEGSKA come from the germline V gene (reference sequence). The CDR3 sequence is 15 residues long. J gave up 5 bases and V 6 bases, and 9 bases lay outside the gene matches. The CDR3 spells CSANDRGRGTGELFF. CDR3 bases: TGCAGTGCGAACGACAGGGGGCGCGGGACCGGGGAGCTGTTTTTT.

The CDR3 nucleotides are TGTGCCAGCACGGAGGGGGGGCCAACAGATACGCAGTATTTT. It codes for CASTEGGPTDTQYF. The rearrangement links TRBV11-2 to TRBJ2-3; D is perhaps TRBD2 (7 bases). The length of the CDR3 is 14 residues. In germline, CDR1 is SGHAT, CDR2 FQNNGV. With 7 bases removed from V and 3 bases from J, the gap between germline ends came to 14 bases.

The rearrangement uses TRBV15 and TRBJ2-5, with D perhaps matching TRBD1 (5 bases). Per the germline V gene, CDR1 is LNHNV and CDR2 is YYDKDF (reference sequence). This CDR3 has 13 residues. Trimming shortened V by 6 bases and J by 3 bases, and 11 bases separated the two germline ends. CDR3 DNA sequence: TGTGCCACCAGGATTTCAGGGAAAGAGACCCAGTACTTC. Translation gives CATRISGKETQYF.

The gene calls are TRBV6-1 and TRBJ2-7; possible D gene TRBD2, 6 bases. Trimming stripped 1 base from V and 0 bases from J, with 13 bases between. The germline V gene has CDR1 MNHNS and CDR2 SASEGT. The CDR3 is 16 residues long. The CDR3 DNA follows: TGTGCCAGCAGTGAAGGGTGGGGGGAGCGCTCCTACGAGCAGTACTTC. This encodes CASSEGWGERSYEQYF.

This clonotype was detected a few times. The rearrangement joins TRBV30 to TRBJ2-1; D gene ambiguous. CDR1 and CDR2 from the germline V gene are GTSNPN and SVGIG (reference sequence). The CDR3 length is 14 residues. Deletions cut 1 base from V and 8 bases from J, with 15 bases between. The chain's CDR3 is CAWSGGVGTDEQFF. The CDR3 DNA reads as TGTGCCTGGAGTGGTGGAGTAGGTACGGATGAGCAGTTCTTC.

This clonotype was counted a few times. This chain links TRBV15 with TRBJ2-3; D not resolved. The length of the CDR3 is 15 residues. Germline V lookup: CDR1 LNHNV, CDR2 YYDKDF (reference sequence). Trimming shortened V by 3 bases and J by 2 bases, and 12 bases separated the two germline ends. The CDR3 here is CATSRAQLDTDTQYF. Here the CDR3 DNA reads TGTGCCACCAGCAGGGCACAGCTAGACACAGATACGCAGTATTTT.

This clonotype was counted between two and nine times. The CDR3 here is CASRTDRVADTEAFF. In DNA form, the CDR3 reads TGTGCCAGCAGAACGGACAGGGTCGCAGACACTGAAGCTTTCTTT. This sequence joins TRBV6-5 and TRBJ1-1, with TRBD1 matching over 8 bases. The CDR3 totals 15 residues. V shed 6 bases and J 3 bases; nucleotides not matched to a gene: 9. The V gene's germline CDR1 is MNHEY and CDR2 SVGAGI.

This clonotype has just a few counts. The chain is built from TRBV18 and TRBJ2-7; 9 bases match TRBD2. This CDR3 contains 16 residues. The germline V gene encodes CDR1 KGHSH and CDR2 LQKENI. After removal of 3 bases from V and 1 base from J, the junction contained 7 bases not matched to a gene. DNA for the CDR3: TGTGCCAGCTCACCGGGAAGCGGGGGGCTATCCTACGAGCAGTACTTC. This encodes CASSPGSGGLSYEQYF.

The J gene is TRBJ1-1, the V gene TRBV20-1; 8 bases are shared with TRBD1. With 5 bases clipped from V and 0 bases from J, the junction kept 17 bases outside the gene matches. Germline V gene sequence: CDR1 DFQATT, CDR2 SNEGSKA (reference sequence). CDR3 size: 18 residues. The CDR3 region has the DNA TGCAGTGCTGGCCCACGACAGGGGCACCCGCCAATGAACACTGAAGCTTTCTTT. This sequence encodes CSAGPRQGHPPMNTEAFF.

CDR3 nucleotide sequence: TGTGCCAGCAGGTACAGGGCTGGGGAGCAGTACTTC. Translating it yields CASRYRAGEQYF. This rearrangement joins TRBV6-5 to TRBJ2-7, with D maybe TRBD1 (6 bases). V shed 6 bases and J shed 7 bases, with 13 bases lying between them. The CDR3 totals 12 residues. CDR1 and CDR2 (germline): MNHEY, SVGAGI.

V usage is TRBV18 and J usage is TRBJ1-1; the D is unclear. The V gene's germline CDR1 is KGHSH and CDR2 LQKENI. This CDR3 is built from 14 residues. Deletions cut 3 bases from V and 4 bases from J, with 12 bases between. The CDR3 region is CASSPAITGTEAFF. The DNA of the CDR3 is TGTGCCAGCTCACCGGCGATAACGGGCACTGAAGCTTTCTTT.

This clonotype was counted only a few times. The DNA of the CDR3 is TGTGCCAGCAGTTCGACTCCTGGCGAGCAGTACTTC. This codes for CASSSTPGEQYF. The chain couples TRBV12-3 or TRBV12-4 to TRBJ2-7; D is uncertain. This CDR3 contains 12 residues. V gave up 4 bases and J gave up 6 bases, with 10 bases separating them.

The chain joins TRBV11-2 to TRBJ1-2, with D perhaps TRBD1 (5 bases). CDR3 size: 17 residues. Germline CDR1 SGHAT, CDR2 FQNNGV. V lost 5 bases and J lost 0, with 19 bases in between. CDR3 sequence: CASSPGLSVWPNYGYTF. The CDR3, as DNA: TGTGCCAGCAGCCCAGGGCTTTCCGTGTGGCCTAACTATGGCTACACCTTC.